The entry below describes one T cell receptor (beta chain). No antigen is known for it. The data belong to a study of siplizumab effects on memory and regulatory T cells. Repertoires were generated with immunoSEQ multiplex PCR, while TCRdb's copy carries only in-frame clones and drops some. The sample has 80,000 to 130,000 clones, 92% seen once. The CDR3 totals 16 residues. Germline CDR1 MNHEY, CDR2 SMNVEV (reference sequence). The germline V and J ends were trimmed by 10 bases and 7 bases, with 28 bases remaining between them. Findings of the study overall: Memory T cells appeared less diverse than naive cells, which seemed to contribute substantially to alloresponse.

The sequence derives from a human donor in good health. The V gene is TRBV27, the J gene TRBJ1-2; no firm D call. The specimen was Tregs sorted from blood. The CDR3 region has the DNA TGTGCCACCTACCTTGCCTATAAGACATTATTGAGTGGCTACACCTTC. This translates into CATYLAYKTLLSGYTF.